This T cell receptor (beta chain) appears in the sequencing data of a study of T cells after yellow fever vaccination. Turning to the study itself: Where fractions had low cell numbers, libraries were prepared from them with the SMART-Seq v4 Ultra Low Input RNA kit. The study's findings and limits: One caveat is that FACS-sorted repertoires could contain abundant clonotypes contaminating from the bulk population. Booster samples showed a return of most primary-vaccination clones (around 95% CD4, roughly 85% CD8).

The CDR3 spans 12 residues. Trimming cost V 3 bases and J 9 bases, with 9 bases left between them. Germline V lookup: CDR1 SGHTA, CDR2 FQGNSA. UMIs and a universal primer site were added when TCR cDNA was made by 5'RACE template switching. A single record per CDR3 protein comes from TCRdb applying MiXCR to the 5' RACE reads. Here the sample spans approximately 550,000 distinct CDR3 sequences, 19% being singletons. In its sample, this clonotype was seen many times. Its antigen is unidentified. The sequenced sample was PBMCs, obtained 15 days after the yellow fever booster vaccination. The chain uses TRBV7-2 and TRBJ2-1; no definite D call. The receptor's source is a young man who received the YFV17D yellow fever vaccine. CDR3: CASSFVSLEQFF. DNA for the CDR3: TGTGCCAGCAGCTTTGTCTCACTTGAGCAGTTCTTC.